The rows below give T cell receptor beta chains drawn from one sample of a study of cytomegalovirus exposure and HLA in healthy donors. Produced via immunoSEQ multiplex PCR; TCRdb's table is partial and in-frame only. The table gives just over 200,000 clones; the top ten clones make up about 1% of it. Sequencing was done on a sample of PBMCs. The receptors originated from a girl aged 2-10 years in good health and CMV-seropositive. Each CDR3 is given with its conserved first and last residue.

j_call v_call cdr3_aa
TRBJ2-1 TRBV7-3 CASSQAGAGLGEQFF
TRBJ2-2 TRBV7-2 CASSLLGLAGGTGELFF
TRBJ2-7 TRBV11-2 CASSLGAGNYEQYF
TRBJ1-3 TRBV10-1 CASGNSGNTIYF
TRBJ1-1 TRBV5-1 CASSSEFGTEAFF
TRBJ2-1 TRBV2 CASRKGGGLDNEQFF
TRBJ2-1 TRBV9 CASSVGGVEQFF
TRBJ1-2 TRBV6-1 CASMGEMGGYTF
TRBJ1-3 TRBV19 CASSPRSRQGLAGNTIYF
TRBJ1-6 TRBV28 CASSPTGGIEGSPLHF
TRBJ1-2 TRBV27 CASSPNSRSGYTF
TRBJ1-2 TRBV11-2 CASSPRTGYGYTF
TRBJ1-2 TRBV2 CASKAPRGRDYGYTF
TRBJ2-1 TRBV28 CASRSGTGGAWNEQFF
TRBJ2-1 TRBV19 CASGLAGGPGNEQFF
TRBJ2-1 TRBV6-6 CASSSSAQGNEQFF
TRBJ2-7 TRBV7-8 CASSFSGAYYEQYF
TRBJ2-1 TRBV29-1 CSVGLRLAGSYNEQFF
TRBJ1-6 TRBV6-1 CASSEQWTETSYNSPLHF
TRBJ2-7 TRBV11-2 CASSLDARELYF
. TRBV10-3 CAISGTSGNEQYF
TRBJ2-1 TRBV9 CASSRTGSYNEQFF
TRBJ2-7 TRBV2 CASSDGSDRVISEQYF
TRBJ2-1 TRBV6-5 CASSYSWTDYNEQFF
TRBJ2-7 TRBV27 CASRRQGSSYEQYF
TRBJ1-5 TRBV30 CAWSDQGFYQPQHF
TRBJ2-1 TRBV4-1 CASSQAAEMFF